These 10 T cell receptor beta chains were all obtained from the same sample, sequenced in a study of T cell changes during pregnancy in multiple sclerosis. Profiled with immunoSEQ multiplex PCR; TCRdb holds only in-frame clones, not every one. The sample has around 45,000 clones, roughly nine tenths seen once; the top ten hold approximately 8%. This specimen was CD8+ T cells from peripheral blood mononuclear cells, taken in the second trimester of pregnancy. The receptors here all came from a female donor with multiple sclerosis, enrolled in a pregnancy study.

The chain has TRBV10-3 and TRBJ2-7, with 10 bases that match TRBD2. The V and J ends lost 2 bases and 4 bases, in that order; junction bases with no gene match: 2. The CDR3 is 14 residues long. CDR1 and CDR2 (germline): ENHRY, SYGVKD. The CDR3 loop is CAISEDSGGYEQYF. The CDR3 nucleotides are TGTGCCATCAGTGAGGATAGCGGGGGGTACGAGCAGTACTTC.

The chain combines TRBV15 with TRBJ2-3; TRBD2 matches at 8 bases. Per germline, CDR1 LNHNV and CDR2 YYDKDF (reference sequence). V lost 5 bases to trimming and J lost 3 bases; unmatched junction nucleotides: 7. There are 15 residues in the CDR3. The CDR3 nucleotides read TGTGCCACCAGCTCCCGCAGCGGGGGAACAGATACGCAGTATTTT. Translating gives CATSSRSGGTDTQYF.

CDR3 region: CASSINGLGSTEQFF. The CDR3 nucleotides read TGTGCCAGTAGTATCAACGGCCTAGGTAGCACTGAGCAGTTCTTC. The rearrangement joins TRBV19 to TRBJ2-1; D is undetermined. CDR1 LNHDA and CDR2 SQIVND come from the germline V gene (reference sequence). CDR3 length: 15 amino acids. Between the trimmed V and J ends, which lost 3 bases and 9 bases, there was a span of 18 bases.

This clone turned up a few times. V usage is TRBV7-9 and J usage is TRBJ2-7; TRBD1 agrees at 9 bases. This CDR3 contains 18 residues. The trim removed 4 bases at V and 2 bases at J, leaving 15 bases unmatched. Looked up from germline, CDR1 is SEHNR and CDR2 is FQNEAQ (reference sequence). The CDR3 here is CASSSAGLTGGRPYEQYF. The CDR3, as DNA: TGTGCCAGCAGCTCAGCGGGCCTGACAGGGGGGCGCCCCTACGAGCAGTACTTC.

The V and J genes are TRBV5-4 and TRBJ2-7, with 9 bases identical to TRBD1. From germline, CDR1 is SGHNT and CDR2 YYREEE (reference sequence). The CDR3 length is 14 residues. V shed 4 bases, J shed 4 bases, and the junction held 6 bases outside the gene matches. This CDR3 reads CASSPGTGPYEQYF. CDR3 sequence (DNA): TGTGCCAGCAGCCCCGGGACAGGGCCATACGAGCAGTACTTC.

The gene calls are TRBV29-1 and TRBJ1-2; perhaps TRBD1 as D (5 bases). The V and J ends lost 7 bases and 8 bases respectively, with 17 bases between them. The CDR3 runs 12 residues. Germline V CDR1 and CDR2: SQVTM, ANQGSEA. As DNA, the CDR3 is TGCAGCGCTCCCCGGGGGGACGGCGGCTACACCTTC. Translated, it gives CSAPRGDGGYTF.

The V call is TRBV5-1, the J call TRBJ2-7; TRBD1 matches 7 bases. CDR3 length: 15 amino acids. Germline CDR1 is SGHRS and CDR2 is YFSETQ. V was pared by 0 bases and J by 3 bases, with 6 bases of the junction left unmatched. Here the CDR3 DNA reads TGCGCCAGCAGCTTGGCACGGACAGGACACTACGAGCAGTACTTC. Protein sequence: CASSLARTGHYEQYF.

The rearrangement joins TRBV7-6 to TRBJ1-1, with 7 bases identical to TRBD1. There are 17 residues in the CDR3. Germline loops: CDR1 SGHVS, CDR2 FNYEAQ. V lost 1 base, J lost 6 bases, and 14 bases stayed unmatched. This CDR3 reads CASSLVLEGTEHAEAFF. CDR3 bases: TGTGCCAGCAGCTTAGTTTTGGAGGGGACAGAACACGCTGAAGCTTTCTTT.

The chain employs TRBV6-5 and TRBJ1-6, with a tentative D call TRBD1 (6 bases). V gave up 2 bases and J gave up 4 bases, with 12 bases separating them. Germline V gives CDR1 MNHEY, CDR2 SVGAGI. This CDR3 has 16 residues. CDR3 region: CASSYRGRGYNSPLHF. The DNA of the CDR3 is TGTGCCAGCAGTTACCGCGGCAGGGGATATAATTCACCCCTCCACTTT.

V is TRBV5-6 and J is TRBJ2-6, with a possible D match to TRBD1 (6 bases). Germline loops: CDR1 SGHDT, CDR2 YYEEEE. Between the trimmed V and J ends, which lost 0 bases and 0 bases, there was a span of 13 bases. The CDR3 has 18 residues. The CDR3 region has the DNA TGTGCCAGCAGCTTGGTGGCAGGGGCGATCTCTGGGGCCAACGTCCTGACTTTC. It encodes CASSLVAGAISGANVLTF.